One sample yielded the 13 T cell receptor beta chains listed below, sequenced in a study of blood T cell repertoires in COVID-19 (dated by TCRdb to the early 2020s). Library preparation was by the immunoSEQ multiplex PCR assay. This immuneACCESS table, as held by TCRdb, lists in-frame sequences with V and J called but not all clones. Of the missing ones, under half trace to an unresolved V gene in checked studies; the others have no known cause. The sample has about 95,000 clones on record, around 87% of them singletons. About a sixth of the sample rests with the top ten. The sequenced sample was peripheral blood. Receptors originate from a human donor in a cohort sampled during active COVID-19.

This clone came up once. V and J are TRBV9 and TRBJ1-2; D not certain. In germline, CDR1 is SGDLS, CDR2 YYNGEE. This CDR3 is 13 amino acids long. Trimming left V 0 bases short and J 5 bases short, with 8 bases between. CDR3 bases: TGTGCCAGCAGCGTAGGTGGAGGGTATGGCTACACCTTC. This sequence encodes CASSVGGGYGYTF.

The gene calls are TRBV5-5 and TRBJ1-2; unclear D gene. Trimming removed 4 bases from V and 1 base from J, with 14 bases in between. Looked up from germline, CDR1 is SGHKS and CDR2 is YYEKEE (reference sequence). The CDR3 runs to 15 residues. The DNA for the CDR3 is TGTGCCAGCAGCCCTGGGCCGGGAAGTAACTATGGCTACACCTTC. Translated: CASSPGPGSNYGYTF.

V and J are TRBV5-4 and TRBJ2-3, with 11 bases fitting TRBD2. V was clipped by 4 bases and J by 4 bases; unmatched bases: 5. This CDR3 is built from 15 residues. Per germline, CDR1 SGHNT and CDR2 YYREEE (reference sequence). The DNA for the CDR3 is TGTGCCAGCAGCGCGGGGGGACTAGCGGCAGATACGCAGTATTTT. Protein sequence: CASSAGGLAADTQYF.

The chain combines TRBV5-4 with TRBJ1-2, with 9 bases lining up with TRBD1. With 4 bases clipped from V and 8 bases from J, the junction kept 12 bases outside the gene matches. The CDR3 runs 15 residues. Germline CDR1 SGHNT, CDR2 YYREEE (reference sequence). This chain's CDR3 is CASSGYGQGSFGYTF. The DNA for the CDR3 is TGTGCCAGCAGCGGATACGGACAGGGGTCGTTCGGCTACACCTTC.

This chain uses TRBV3-1 (or the pseudogene TRBV3-2) with TRBJ2-1; 9 nucleotides line up with TRBD2. This CDR3 has 16 residues. In germline, CDR1 is LGHDT, CDR2 YNNKEL (reference sequence). V shed 3 bases, J shed 15 bases, and the junction held 18 bases outside the gene matches. The CDR3 DNA is TGTGCCAGCAGCCATTCGGCGCGGAGCGGGCGGGGGGGTAGGTTCTTC. Its translation: CASSHSARSGRGGRFF.

The rearrangement uses TRBV18 and TRBJ1-1; no reliable D call. V was trimmed by 3 bases and J by 1 base, leaving 12 bases between them. CDR1 is KGHSH, CDR2 LQKENI, per germline. The CDR3 is 15 amino acids. The CDR3 loop reads CASSPLEERNTEAFF. The CDR3 nucleotides read TGTGCCAGCTCACCTTTAGAGGAGAGGAACACTGAAGCTTTCTTT.

J is TRBJ2-1 and V is TRBV5-1, with 10 nucleotides matching TRBD1. CDR3 length: 14 amino acids. V was clipped by 5 bases and J by 7 bases; unmatched bases: 6. Germline values: CDR1 SGHRS, CDR2 YFSETQ. In nucleotides, the CDR3 is TGCGCCAGCAGACGGGACAGGGGTTCGAATGAGCAGTTCTTC. Protein: CASRRDRGSNEQFF.

The CDR3, as DNA: TGTGCCAGCAGTTCCGGGACTAGCGGGGGGGTAAAGTATTTT. As protein: CASSSGTSGGVKYF. The rearrangement joins TRBV6-6 to TRBJ2-3; TRBD2 matches at 16 bases. The CDR3 length is 14 residues. V gave up 4 bases and J gave up 13 bases; unmatched junction bases: 5. Germline V gives CDR1 MNHNY, CDR2 SVGAGI (reference sequence).

This rearrangement joins TRBV6-5 to TRBJ1-2, with D perhaps matching TRBD1 (5 bases). Germline CDR1 MNHEY, CDR2 SVGAGI. The CDR3 spans 16 residues. V was pared by 2 bases and J by 3 bases, with 16 bases between. The CDR3 spells CASSYGGAGIDYGYTF. CDR3 in DNA: TGTGCCAGCAGTTACGGTGGGGCAGGTATCGACTATGGCTACACCTTC.

The chain recombines TRBV12-2 with TRBJ2-4; the table's D gene call, TRBD2, was not cross checked with the DNA. TRBV12-2 represents a pseudogene. The CDR3 has 19 amino acids. The CDR3 DNA sequence: TGTGCAAGTCCAGTAGCGGGTTTTGGGGGCCCTCGAGCCAAAAACATTCAGTACTTC. It encodes CASPVAGFGGPRAKNIQYF.

The rearrangement links TRBV7-2 to TRBJ1-3, with D possibly being TRBD1 (5 bases). In germline, CDR1 is SGHTA, CDR2 FQGNSA. Trimming cost V 3 bases and J 1 base, with 16 bases left between them. The CDR3 has 17 amino acids. The CDR3 DNA is TGTGCCAGCAGCTTTCATTTTTCGGGGGGGTCTGGAAACACCATATATTTT. Residues: CASSFHFSGGSGNTIYF.

This clone has a handful of counts. CDR3 residues: CASGRGEKLFF. The CDR3 coding sequence is TGTGCCAGCGGCAGAGGTGAAAAACTGTTTTTT. V gene TRBV2 combines with J gene TRBJ1-4; D unclear. CDR3 length: 11 amino acids. Germline V CDR1 and CDR2: SNHLY, FYNNEI. Trimming pared 8 bases from V and 7 bases from J, leaving 8 bases between. Supplemented by reference TRBV2 and TRBJ1-4, the full variable domain reads EPEVTQTPSHQVTQMGQEVILRCVPISNHLYFYWYRQILGQKVEFLVSFYNNEISEKSEIFDDQFSVERPDGSNFTLKIRSTKLEDSAMYFCASGRGEKLFFGSGTQLSVL.

The genes are TRBV29-1 and TRBJ2-5; tentatively, D is TRBD2 (5 bases). The germline V and J ends were trimmed by 3 bases and 1 base, with 6 bases remaining between them. The germline CDR1 and CDR2 sequences are SQVTM and ANQGSEA. The CDR3 extends over 12 amino acids. The DNA for the CDR3 is TGCAGCGTTGAGAGGGCCCAAGAGACCCAGTACTTC. Translation gives CSVERAQETQYF.